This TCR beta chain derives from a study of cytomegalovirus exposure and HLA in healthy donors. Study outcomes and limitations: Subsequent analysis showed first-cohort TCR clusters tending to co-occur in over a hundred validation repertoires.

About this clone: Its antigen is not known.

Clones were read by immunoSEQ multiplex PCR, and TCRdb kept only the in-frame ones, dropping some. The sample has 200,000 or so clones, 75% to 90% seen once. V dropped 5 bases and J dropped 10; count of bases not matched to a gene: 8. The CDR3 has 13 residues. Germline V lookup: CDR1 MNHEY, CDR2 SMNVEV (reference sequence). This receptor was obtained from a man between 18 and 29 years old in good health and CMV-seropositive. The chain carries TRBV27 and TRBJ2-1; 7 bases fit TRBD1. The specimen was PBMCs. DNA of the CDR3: TGTGCCAGCAGTGTCCACAGGGGTCGGGAGCAGTTCTTC. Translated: CASSVHRGREQFF.